This passage covers 9 T cell receptor beta chains from one sample sequenced in a study of technical replicates of blood from a few donors. Using immunoSEQ multiplex PCR, the repertoire was profiled, and TCRdb retains in-frame clones only, with some absent. The sample lists around 50,000 clones; about 90% were seen once. The source material was PBMCs. These receptors were taken from a human donor in good health. Some clones in this sample may be carry-over from other donors' samples.

The chain couples TRBV6-5 to TRBJ2-7; tentative D call: TRBD2 (6 bases). CDR1 MNHEY and CDR2 SVGAGI come from the germline V gene. Trimming shortened V by 1 base and J by 6 bases, and 13 bases separated the two germline ends. CDR3 size: 14 residues. CDR3 DNA: TGTGCCAGCAGTTACTGGGGAGTCGGGAGCGAGCAGTACTTC. It translates to CASSYWGVGSEQYF.

The chain uses TRBV19 and TRBJ2-3; D gene unclear. Germline CDR1 and CDR2: LNHDA and SQIVND (reference sequence). CDR3 length: 15 residues. V was clipped by 5 bases and J by 2 bases, with 14 bases between them. The CDR3 region is CASSARRVVTDTQYF. The CDR3 DNA follows: TGTGCCAGTAGTGCCCGTCGGGTGGTCACAGATACGCAGTATTTT.

The J gene is TRBJ1-2, the V gene TRBV13; D is perhaps TRBD1 (5 bases). V gave up 2 bases and J gave up 3 bases, with 13 bases separating them. This CDR3 is built from 15 residues. The V gene's germline CDR1 is PRHDT and CDR2 FYEKMQ (reference sequence). The CDR3 here is CASSLFGAQDYGYTF. The CDR3 DNA sequence: TGTGCCAGCAGCTTATTTGGGGCTCAAGACTATGGCTACACCTTC.

The chain carries TRBV5-1 and TRBJ2-5; D is perhaps TRBD1 (6 bases). Germline assignment: CDR1 SGHRS and CDR2 YFSETQ. Trimming pared 4 bases from V and 5 bases from J, leaving 15 bases between. The CDR3 is 14 residues long. CDR3 region: CASSGETGYETQYF. DNA of the CDR3: TGCGCCAGCAGCGGGGAAACAGGGTACGAGACCCAGTACTTC.

The rearrangement links TRBV2 to TRBJ1-2, with unresolved D. CDR1 and CDR2 (germline): SNHLY, FYNNEI. Trimming stripped 7 bases from V and 6 bases from J, with 18 bases between. CDR3 length equals 14 residues. The CDR3 reads CASTGEFTGHGYTF. In nucleotides, the CDR3 is TGTGCCAGCACCGGGGAGTTTACGGGCCATGGCTACACCTTC.

The genes are TRBV5-1 and TRBJ1-4, with D possibly TRBD1 on 5 matching bases. Deletions cut 1 base from V and 6 bases from J, with 10 bases between. CDR3 length: 14 amino acids. Germline V lookup: CDR1 SGHRS, CDR2 YFSETQ. DNA for the CDR3: TGCGCCAGCAGCTTGACCAGGGATGATGAAAAACTGTTTTTT. Protein sequence: CASSLTRDDEKLFF.

The gene calls are TRBV4-1 and TRBJ1-6, with 9 bases fitting TRBD1. The CDR3 runs to 19 residues. Germline-derived CDR1 and CDR2 are MGHRA and YSYEKL. Losses at the gene ends were 1 base for V and 2 bases for J; bases not matched to a gene: 9. The CDR3 DNA is TGCGCCAGCAGCCAAGGTACTACAGGGGGCCGGACCTATAATTCACCCCTCCACTTT. It is translated as CASSQGTTGGRTYNSPLHF.

The chain is built from TRBV2 and TRBJ2-7, with 8 bases fitting TRBD2. V dropped 1 base and J dropped 6; count of bases not matched to a gene: 8. The germline V gene encodes CDR1 SNHLY and CDR2 FYNNEI. This CDR3 comprises 15 residues. CDR3 in amino acids: CASSEDRAGALEQYF. CDR3 coding DNA: TGTGCCAGCAGTGAAGATCGAGCGGGGGCACTCGAGCAGTACTTC.

CDR3: CASSTGQGVTEAFF. In nucleotides, the CDR3 is TGTGCCAGCAGTACAGGACAGGGGGTGACTGAAGCTTTCTTT. The gene calls are TRBV6-6 and TRBJ1-1, with 10 bases that match TRBD1. Germline CDR1 and CDR2: MNHNY and SVGAGI (reference sequence). CDR3 length: 14 residues. The junction had 5 bases not matched to a gene; V was cut back by 5 bases and J by 5 bases.